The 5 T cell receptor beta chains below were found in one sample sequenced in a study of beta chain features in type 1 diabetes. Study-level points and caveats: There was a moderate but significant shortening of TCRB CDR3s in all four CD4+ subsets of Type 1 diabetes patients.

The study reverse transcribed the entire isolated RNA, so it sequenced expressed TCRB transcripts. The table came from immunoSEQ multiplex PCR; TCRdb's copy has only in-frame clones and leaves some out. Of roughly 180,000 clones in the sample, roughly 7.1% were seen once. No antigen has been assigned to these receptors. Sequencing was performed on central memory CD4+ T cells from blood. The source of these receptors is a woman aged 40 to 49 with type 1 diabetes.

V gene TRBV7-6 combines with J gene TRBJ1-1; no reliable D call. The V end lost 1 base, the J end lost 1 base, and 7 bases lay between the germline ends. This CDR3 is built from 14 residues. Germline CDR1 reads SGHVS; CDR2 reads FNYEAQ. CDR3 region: CASSLVVSNTEAFF. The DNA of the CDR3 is TGTGCCAGCAGCTTAGTCGTATCGAACACTGAAGCTTTCTTT.

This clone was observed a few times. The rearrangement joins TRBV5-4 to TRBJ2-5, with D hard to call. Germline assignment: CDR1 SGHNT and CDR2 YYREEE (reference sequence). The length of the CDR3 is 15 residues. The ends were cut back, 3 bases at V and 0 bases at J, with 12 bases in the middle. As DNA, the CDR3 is TGTGCCAGCAGCTCCCTCGGTTTGTACCAAGAGACCCAGTACTTC. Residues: CASSSLGLYQETQYF.

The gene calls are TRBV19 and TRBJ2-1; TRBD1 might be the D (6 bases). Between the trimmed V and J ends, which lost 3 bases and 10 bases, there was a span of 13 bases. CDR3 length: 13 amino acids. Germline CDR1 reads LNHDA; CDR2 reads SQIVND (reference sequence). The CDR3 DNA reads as TGTGCCAGTAGTATTTACAGGGAACCGGAGCAGTTCTTC. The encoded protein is CASSIYREPEQFF.

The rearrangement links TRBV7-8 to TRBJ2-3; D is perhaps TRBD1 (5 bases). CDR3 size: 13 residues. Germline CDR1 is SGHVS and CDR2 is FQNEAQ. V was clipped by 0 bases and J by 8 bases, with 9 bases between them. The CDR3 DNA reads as TGTGCCAGCAGCTTAGCCCGTGACAGTACGCAGTATTTT. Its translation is CASSLARDSTQYF.

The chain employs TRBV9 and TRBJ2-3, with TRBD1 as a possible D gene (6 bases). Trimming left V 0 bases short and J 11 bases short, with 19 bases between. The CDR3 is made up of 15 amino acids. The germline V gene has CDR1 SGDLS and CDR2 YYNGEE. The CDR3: CASSVGGTSVVGQYF. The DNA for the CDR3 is TGTGCCAGCAGCGTAGGGGGGACATCGGTCGTAGGGCAGTATTTT.